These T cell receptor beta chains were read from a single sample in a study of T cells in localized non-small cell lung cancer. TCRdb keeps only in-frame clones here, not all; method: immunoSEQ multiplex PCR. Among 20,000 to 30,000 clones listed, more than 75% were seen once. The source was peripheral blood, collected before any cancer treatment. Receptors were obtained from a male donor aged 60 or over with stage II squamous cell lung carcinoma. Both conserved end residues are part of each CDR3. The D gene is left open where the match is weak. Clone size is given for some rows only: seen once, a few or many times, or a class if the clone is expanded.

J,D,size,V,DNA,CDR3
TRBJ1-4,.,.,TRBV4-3,TGCGCCAGCAGCCAAGATGGTTTAGTGAATAATGAAAAACTGTTTTTT,CASSQDGLVNNEKLFF
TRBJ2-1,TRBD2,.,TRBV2,TGTGCCAGCGAAACTAGCGGGAAGAGTCCGCCAACATTCTTC,CASETSGKSPPTFF
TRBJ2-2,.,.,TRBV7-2,TGTGCCAGCAGCACACAAATCGGGGCCGGGGAGCTGTTTTTT,CASSTQIGAGELFF
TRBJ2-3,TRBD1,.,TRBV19,TGTGCCAGTCGGGACAGGGGTTCAACAGATACGCAGTATTTT,CASRDRGSTDTQYF
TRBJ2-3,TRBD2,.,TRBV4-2,TGTGCCAGCAGCCGGGCTGCGGGCGGGGGGGGGACAGATACGCAGTATTTT,CASSRAAGGGGTDTQYF
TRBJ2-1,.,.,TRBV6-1,TGTGCCAGCAGTGAAGCGCGCAATGAGCAGTTCTTC,CASSEARNEQFF
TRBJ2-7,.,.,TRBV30,TGTGCCTGGAGTGTACAGGTATCCTACGAGCAGTACTTC,CAWSVQVSYEQYF
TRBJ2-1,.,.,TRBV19,TGTGCCAGTAGTATACAGGGATTCAATGAGCAGTTCTTC,CASSIQGFNEQFF
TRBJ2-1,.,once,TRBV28,TGTGCCAGCAGTTTAATCCCGACAGGCGACAATGAGCAGTTCTTC,CASSLIPTGDNEQFF
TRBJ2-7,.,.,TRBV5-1,TGCGCCAGCAGCCTTGACCATATCAAGCAGTACTTC,CASSLDHIKQYF
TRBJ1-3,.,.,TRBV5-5,TGTGCCAGCAGCTTGGCCCCCACAGGGTCCGGAAACACCATATATTTT,CASSLAPTGSGNTIYF
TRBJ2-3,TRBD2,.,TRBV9,TGTGCCAGCAGCGAGGGGACTATCCCTAGCACAGATACGCAGTATTTT,CASSEGTIPSTDTQYF
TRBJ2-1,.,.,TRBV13,TGTGCCAGCAGCCCGACAGGAAAAGGGGATGAGCAGTTCTTC,CASSPTGKGDEQFF
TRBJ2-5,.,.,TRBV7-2,TGTGCCAGCAGCTCCAGTCCCCAGGGAGAGACCCAGTACTTC,CASSSSPQGETQYF
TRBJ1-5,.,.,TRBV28,TGTGCCACTGAGGGCCTCGTGGGAAATCAGCCCCAGCATTTT,CATEGLVGNQPQHF
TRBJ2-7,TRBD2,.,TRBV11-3,TGTGCCAGCAGCCCAGACATCAGCGGGGCCTACGAGCAGTACTTC,CASSPDISGAYEQYF
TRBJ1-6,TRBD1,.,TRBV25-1,TGTGCCAGCAGTGGGGACGGACAGGCGGGCGTTTCACCCCTCCACTTT,CASSGDGQAGVSPLHF
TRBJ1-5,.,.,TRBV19,TGTGCCAGTAGTATTTACAGGCCGCCGCCTAGCAATCAGCCCCAGCATTTT,CASSIYRPPPSNQPQHF
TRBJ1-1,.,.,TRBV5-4,TGTGCCAGCAGCTTGGACATAACAGGGAAGGGAACTGAAGCTTTCTTT,CASSLDITGKGTEAFF
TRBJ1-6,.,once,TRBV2,TGTGCCACCTCGGAAGGCAGGGCTAGTTCACCCCTCCACTTT,CATSEGRASSPLHF
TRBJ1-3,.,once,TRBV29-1,TGCAGCGTTTCCAAGGGTTCTGGAAACACCATATATTTT,CSVSKGSGNTIYF